A single sample gave rise to the 23 T cell receptor beta chains below, sequenced in a study of blood T cell repertoires in COVID-19. Assay used: immunoSEQ multiplex PCR; TCRdb lists only in-frame clones, some missing. The data contain 100,000 or so clones, around 87% of them seen just once; the ten biggest clones take up 2.5% to 3.5%. Sequencing input: peripheral blood. Receptors were obtained from a man in his fifties with active or convalescent COVID-19.

This clone was counted once. The gene calls are TRBV6-2 or TRBV6-3 and TRBJ1-3, with 10 positions matching TRBD1. J was trimmed by 8 bases and V by 6 bases; bases with no gene match: 7. Germline loops: CDR1 MNHEY, CDR2 SVGEGT. The CDR3 is made up of 14 amino acids. CDR3 loop: CASSSTGGTDTIYF. The CDR3 DNA follows: TGTGCCAGCAGCTCGACAGGGGGCACGGACACCATATATTTT.

The chain is built from TRBV19 and TRBJ2-4; 9 positions match TRBD2. V dropped 5 bases and J dropped 3; count of bases not matched to a gene: 5. The CDR3 totals 15 residues. Germline values: CDR1 LNHDA, CDR2 SQIVND (reference sequence). CDR3 bases: TGTGCCAGTAGTTGGAGCGGGGGGATCAAAAACATTCAGTACTTC. It codes for CASSWSGGIKNIQYF.

This rearrangement joins TRBV7-2 to TRBJ2-3, with D hard to call. Trimming took off 4 bases at V and 7 bases at J, with 9 bases between the two ends. This CDR3 comprises 12 residues. Germline CDR1 and CDR2: SGHTA and FQGNSA. CDR3 bases: TGTGCCAGCAGCTCAGAGGCAAATACGCAGTATTTT. The encoded protein is CASSSEANTQYF.

The genes are TRBV7-2 and TRBJ2-7; 10 bases line up with TRBD2. Germline-derived CDR1 and CDR2 are SGHTA and FQGNSA. This CDR3 contains 15 residues. V was pared by 3 bases and J by 0 bases, with 2 bases of the junction left unmatched. CDR3 loop: CASSFASGGSYEQYF. CDR3 DNA sequence: TGTGCCAGCAGCTTCGCTAGCGGGGGCTCCTACGAGCAGTACTTC.

The chain combines TRBV12-3 or TRBV12-4 with TRBJ1-2; D remains unclear. The CDR3 length is 12 residues. The V and J ends lost 5 bases and 4 bases respectively, with 8 bases between them. DNA of the CDR3: TGTGCCAGCAGTAAGACTATCTATGGCTACACCTTC. Protein: CASSKTIYGYTF.

The chain joins TRBV11-2 to TRBJ2-4; possible D gene TRBD2, 5 bases. V was cut by 5 bases and J by 8 bases, with 13 bases left in between. The CDR3 consists of 13 residues. Germline CDR1 and CDR2: SGHAT and FQNNGV. DNA for the CDR3: TGTGCCAGCAGCCAGAGACGGGGAGACATTCAGTACTTC. This codes for CASSQRRGDIQYF.

The chain is built from TRBV2 and TRBJ2-7; possibly TRBD1 for D (6 bases). CDR1 is SNHLY and CDR2 is FYNNEI in the germline V gene. The CDR3 has 15 residues. V lost 3 bases to trimming and J lost 0 bases, with 12 bases between them. Written as DNA, the CDR3 is TGTGCCAGCAGTGAGGGGGCGGTAAGCTCCTACGAGCAGTACGTC. This encodes CASSEGAVSSYEQYV.

This sequence joins TRBV5-6 and TRBJ2-3; TRBD1 aligns across 8 bases. V shed 5 bases, J shed 4 bases, and the junction held 6 bases outside the gene matches. Germline V gene data show CDR1 as SGHDT and CDR2 as YYEEEE. The CDR3 runs 14 residues. The CDR3 bases are TGTGCCAGCAGTTCAGGGACAGGTGCAGATACGCAGTATTTT. Its translation is CASSSGTGADTQYF.

A single count supports this clone. CDR3 sequence reads: CASSGGVSSPLHF. For the CDR3, the DNA is TGCGCCAGCAGTGGCGGGGTGTCTTCACCCCTCCACTTT. This chain connects TRBV10-1 to TRBJ1-6; no definite D call. The CDR3 is made up of 13 amino acids. Per germline, CDR1 WNHNN and CDR2 SYGVQD (reference sequence). Trimming stripped 4 bases from V and 9 bases from J, with 10 bases between.

The genes are TRBV10-3 and TRBJ2-2; 7 nucleotides match TRBD2. The CDR3 sequence is 16 residues long. V was clipped by 0 bases and J by 4 bases; unmatched bases: 5. Looked up from germline, CDR1 is ENHRY and CDR2 is SYGVKD. CDR3 sequence reads: CAISESWREGTGELFF. CDR3 coding DNA: TGTGCCATCAGTGAGTCTTGGAGGGAGGGCACCGGGGAGCTGTTTTTT.

This chain joins TRBV19 and TRBJ1-2; a possible D gene is TRBD1 (5 bases). Germline values: CDR1 LNHDA, CDR2 SQIVND (reference sequence). The CDR3 has 14 amino acids. V was shortened by 6 bases and J by 0 bases, with 11 bases between the two germline ends. CDR3 region: CASREGPSNYGYTF. CDR3 in DNA: TGTGCCAGTAGGGAGGGACCGTCTAACTATGGCTACACCTTC.

The V and J genes are TRBV6-5 and TRBJ2-7, with TRBD2 matching 9 bases. Trimming took 2 bases from V and 5 from J; bases not matched to a gene: 7. The V gene's germline CDR1 is MNHEY and CDR2 SVGAGI. CDR3 size: 15 residues. CDR3 nucleotide sequence: TGTGCCAGCAGTTACGAGGCGGGGGGGTACCACGAGCAGTACTTC. This codes for CASSYEAGGYHEQYF.

This chain joins TRBV20-1 and TRBJ2-5; 8 bases match TRBD1. This CDR3 comprises 11 residues. Germline loops: CDR1 DFQATT, CDR2 SNEGSKA (reference sequence). This chain's CDR3 is CRPTGAETQYF. The CDR3 nucleotides are TGCAGACCGACAGGGGCAGAGACCCAGTACTTC.

The chain links TRBV27 to TRBJ2-5; 7 bases match TRBD1. The J segment lost 4 bases and the V segment lost 6 bases, leaving 5 bases of the junction unmatched. The CDR3 is 13 amino acids. Germline V gene lookup returns CDR1 MNHEY and CDR2 SMNVEV (reference sequence). This chain's CDR3 is CASRTGWLETQYF. In nucleotides, the CDR3 is TGTGCCAGCAGGACAGGGTGGTTAGAGACCCAGTACTTC.

The J gene is TRBJ1-4, the V gene TRBV28, with a possible D match to TRBD1 (5 bases). V was cut by 9 bases and J by 4 bases, with 15 bases left in between. CDR3 length: 14 amino acids. Looked up from germline, CDR1 is MDHEN and CDR2 is SYDVKM. CDR3 nucleotide sequence: TGTGCCAGTACTCGACAGTCGTTTAATGAAAAACTGTTTTTT. It encodes CASTRQSFNEKLFF. Based on the CDR3 plus reference TRBV28 and TRBJ1-4, the full variable domain is DVKVTQSSRYLVKRTGEKVFLECVQDMDHENMFWYRQDPGLGLRLIYFSYDVKMKEKGDIPEGYSVSREKKERFSLILESASTNQTSMYLCASTRQSFNEKLFFGSGTQLSVL.

The chain employs TRBV23-1 and TRBJ1-1; D uncertain. TRBV23-1 is assigned to the ORF class and has an uncertain function. Between the trimmed V and J ends, which lost 0 bases and 4 bases, there was a span of 12 bases. This CDR3 spans 15 amino acids. CDR3 in DNA: TGCGCCAGCAGTCAATCGAGAGTTCCTGGCACTGAAGCTTTCTTT. This encodes CASSQSRVPGTEAFF.

J is TRBJ2-1 and V is TRBV6-2 or TRBV6-3; 12 bases align to TRBD2. Germline CDR1 MNHEY, CDR2 SVGEGT. The V segment lost 6 bases and the J segment 7 bases; nucleotides outside the gene matches: 13. The CDR3 contains 17 residues. The CDR3 bases are TGTGCCAGCAGCCCAGATCTAGCGGGGGGGCCGAGGAATGAGCAGTTCTTC. Its translation: CASSPDLAGGPRNEQFF.

CDR3: CASSVRTGGRETQYF. The CDR3 DNA sequence: TGTGCCAGCAGCGTCCGGACAGGGGGAAGAGAGACCCAGTACTTC. The chain employs TRBV5-6 and TRBJ2-5; 10 positions match TRBD1. Germline V gives CDR1 SGHDT, CDR2 YYEEEE. The CDR3 is made up of 15 amino acids. J gave up 4 bases and V 4 bases, and 7 bases lay outside the gene matches.

The chain recombines TRBV5-1 with TRBJ2-1, with D perhaps matching TRBD2 (7 bases). V shed 2 bases and J shed 2 bases, with 11 bases lying between them. From germline, CDR1 is SGHRS and CDR2 YFSETQ. CDR3 size: 15 residues. As DNA, the CDR3 is TGCGCCAGCAGCTTCGAGGGGGGGCCCTACAATGAGCAGTTCTTC. Amino acids: CASSFEGGPYNEQFF. Together with reference TRBV5-1 and TRBJ2-1, the CDR3 gives the full variable domain: KAGVTQTPRYLIKTRGQQVTLSCSPISGHRSVSWYQQTPGQGLQFLFEYFSETQRNKGNFPGRFSGRQFSNSRSEMNVSTLELGDSALYLCASSFEGGPYNEQFFGPGTRLTVL.

This clone showed up just once. Written as DNA, the CDR3 is TGTGCCAGCAGCCCACCAGCGGGGGCGGTGGGAGATACGCAGTATTTT. Protein product: CASSPPAGAVGDTQYF. V and J are TRBV7-9 and TRBJ2-3, with 8 bases lining up with TRBD2. The CDR3 loop spans 16 amino acids. J was trimmed by 5 bases and V by 5 bases; bases with no gene match: 12. Germline CDR1 SEHNR, CDR2 FQNEAQ (reference sequence). The full variable domain, in which reference TRBV7-9 and TRBJ2-3 provide the parts outside the CDR3, is DTGVSQNPRHKITKRGQNVTFRCDPISEHNRLYWYRQTLGQGPEFLTYFQNEAQLEKSRLLSDRFSAERPKGSFSTLEIQRTEQGDSAMYLCASSPPAGAVGDTQYFGPGTRLTVL.

In this sample, this clone turned up a few times. The V gene is TRBV5-1, the J gene TRBJ2-1; TRBD1 matches at 10 bases. The ends lost 2 bases at V and 4 bases at J; junction bases unmatched: 3. Germline V gene lookup returns CDR1 SGHRS and CDR2 YFSETQ. This CDR3 is 15 amino acids long. The CDR3 DNA reads TGCGCCAGCAGCTTCGGACAGGGGGAGTACAATGAGCAGTTCTTC. Protein product: CASSFGQGEYNEQFF. Complete variable domain (other parts from reference TRBV5-1 and TRBJ2-1): KAGVTQTPRYLIKTRGQQVTLSCSPISGHRSVSWYQQTPGQGLQFLFEYFSETQRNKGNFPGRFSGRQFSNSRSEMNVSTLELGDSALYLCASSFGQGEYNEQFFGPGTRLTVL.

The CDR3: CASRLDIGKNIQYF. The CDR3 coding sequence is TGTGCCAGCAGACTGGACATCGGCAAAAACATTCAGTACTTC. The chain couples TRBV6-5 to TRBJ2-4; maybe TRBD1 (5 bases). Deletions cut 6 bases from V and 3 bases from J, with 12 bases between. CDR3 length: 14 amino acids. CDR1 is MNHEY, CDR2 SVGAGI, per germline.

The V gene is TRBV12-3 or TRBV12-4, the J gene TRBJ1-4, with 7 bases lining up with TRBD1. CDR3 length: 13 amino acids. J gave up 7 bases and V 6 bases, and 5 bases lay outside the gene matches. The CDR3 nucleotides read TGTGCCAGCAGACAACAGGGGATTGAAAAACTGTTTTTT. Translated, it gives CASRQQGIEKLFF.